The rows below give T cell receptor beta chains drawn from one sample of a study of tumor-infiltrating lymphocytes in oesophageal squamous cell carcinoma. TCRdb ran MiXCR on the PCR reads and lists one entry per CDR3 protein. In the table there are some 6,700 distinct CDR3 sequences, about 15% of which are singletons. The sample was esophageal tumor tissue. The receptors derive from a male donor with esophageal squamous cell carcinoma. The CDR3 runs from the conserved cysteine through the conserved F or W. The D gene is left open where the match is weak. The listing skips clone size in some rows; elsewhere it reads once, few, many or a size class.

D gene: TRBD1; J gene: TRBJ1-1; clone size: many; V gene: TRBV4-1; CDR3 DNA: TGCGCCAGCAGCCAACAAATAGGGACAGGGCCTGAAGCTTTCTTT; CDR3 protein: CASSQQIGTGPEAFF
D gene: .; J gene: TRBJ1-5; clone size: many; V gene: TRBV6-1; CDR3 DNA: TGTGCCAGCAGTTCAACCGAAAATCAGCCCCAGCATTTT; CDR3 protein: CASSSTENQPQHF
D gene: TRBD2; J gene: TRBJ2-3; clone size: medium-sized; V gene: TRBV10-3; CDR3 DNA: TGTGCCATCACCCGGGGTAGCGGGGGCACAGATACGCAGTATTTT; CDR3 protein: CAITRGSGGTDTQYF
D gene: TRBD2; J gene: TRBJ2-1; clone size: many; V gene: TRBV10-3; CDR3 DNA: TGTGCCATCGGACTAGCGGGGGGGCGGTACAATGAGCAGTTCTTC; CDR3 protein: CAIGLAGGRYNEQFF
D gene: TRBD1; J gene: TRBJ2-3; clone size: medium-sized; V gene: TRBV6-6; CDR3 DNA: TGTGCCAGCAGTTACGGGACAGAATTCACAGATACGCAGTATTTT; CDR3 protein: CASSYGTEFTDTQYF
D gene: TRBD2; J gene: TRBJ2-5; clone size: many; V gene: TRBV10-3; CDR3 DNA: TGTGCCATCAGCTCCCGGGGGGGTCGGGAGACCCAGTACTTC; CDR3 protein: CAISSRGGRETQYF
D gene: .; J gene: TRBJ2-7; clone size: many; V gene: TRBV5-6; CDR3 DNA: TGTGCCAGCAGCGCGAGAGAGGCGGAGCAGTACTTC; CDR3 protein: CASSAREAEQYF
D gene: .; J gene: TRBJ2-1; clone size: many; V gene: TRBV25-1; CDR3 DNA: TGTGCCAGCAGCGCTTACAATGAGCAGTTCTTC; CDR3 protein: CASSAYNEQFF
D gene: .; J gene: TRBJ1-1; clone size: medium-sized; V gene: TRBV7-2; CDR3 DNA: TGTGCCAGCAGCTTAAGGGGGTACGCTGAAGCTTTCTTT; CDR3 protein: CASSLRGYAEAFF
D gene: .; J gene: TRBJ2-4; clone size: .; V gene: TRBV2; CDR3 DNA: TGTGCCAGCAGTTCCAGGGGAGTTGAGCAGTACTTC; CDR3 protein: CASSSRGVEQYF
D gene: TRBD1; J gene: TRBJ2-7; clone size: many; V gene: TRBV2; CDR3 DNA: TGTGCCAGCGGGGGCAGGGGGCGAACAACCTACGAGCAGTACTTC; CDR3 protein: CASGGRGRTTYEQYF
D gene: .; J gene: TRBJ2-7; clone size: many; V gene: TRBV11-1; CDR3 DNA: TGTGCCAGCAGCTTAAGTGACACTTCCTACGAGCAGTACTTC; CDR3 protein: CASSLSDTSYEQYF
D gene: .; J gene: TRBJ2-7; clone size: large; V gene: TRBV12-3/TRBV12-4; CDR3 DNA: TGTGCCAGCAGTTATATGACACAGAAAAGCTACGAGCAGTACTTC; CDR3 protein: CASSYMTQKSYEQYF
D gene: TRBD2; J gene: TRBJ2-5; clone size: medium-sized; V gene: TRBV12-3/TRBV12-4; CDR3 DNA: TGTGCCAGCAGACCATCCAGACTAGCGGTACAAGAGACCCAGTACTTC; CDR3 protein: CASRPSRLAVQETQYF
D gene: .; J gene: TRBJ2-3; clone size: many; V gene: TRBV5-1; CDR3 DNA: TGCGCCAGCAGCCTTGGAAGCAGCACAGATACGCAGTATTTT; CDR3 protein: CASSLGSSTDTQYF
D gene: TRBD1; J gene: TRBJ2-1; clone size: .; V gene: TRBV12-3/TRBV12-4; CDR3 DNA: TGTGCCAGCCTGGGGGACAGCTACGAGCAGTTCTTC; CDR3 protein: CASLGDSYEQFF
D gene: .; J gene: TRBJ2-3; clone size: .; V gene: TRBV28; CDR3 DNA: TGTGCCAGCAGTCCAGAGACAGATAGGCAGTATTTT; CDR3 protein: CASSPETDRQYF
D gene: .; J gene: TRBJ1-1; clone size: few; V gene: TRBV9; CDR3 DNA: TGTGCCAGCAGCGTAGTGGGGGGGAACACTGAAGCTTTCTTT; CDR3 protein: CASSVVGGNTEAFF
D gene: .; J gene: TRBJ1-1; clone size: many; V gene: TRBV11-3; CDR3 DNA: TGTGCCAGCAGCTTAGATGAGTCGGTGAACACTGAAGCTTTCTTT; CDR3 protein: CASSLDESVNTEAFF
D gene: .; J gene: TRBJ1-1; clone size: .; V gene: TRBV9; CDR3 DNA: TGTGCCAGCAGCGTAGTTGGGGGGGAGACTGAAGCTTTCTTT; CDR3 protein: CASSVVGGETEAFF
D gene: .; J gene: TRBJ2-2; clone size: many; V gene: TRBV5-6; CDR3 DNA: TGTGCCAGCAGCTTGTTACAGGGCTCCTCGTACACCGGGGAGCTGTTTTTT; CDR3 protein: CASSLLQGSSYTGELFF
D gene: TRBD2; J gene: TRBJ2-3; clone size: .; V gene: TRBV5-1; CDR3 DNA: TGCGCCAGCAGCCAATTGGCTCTAGCGGCACACACAGATACGCAGTATTTT; CDR3 protein: CASSQLALAAHTDTQYF
D gene: TRBD1; J gene: TRBJ2-5; clone size: few; V gene: TRBV5-1; CDR3 DNA: TGCGCCAGCAGCTCCACCCCCGGGACAGGGCTGGGAGGGACCCAGTACTTC; CDR3 protein: CASSSTPGTGLGGTQYF
D gene: .; J gene: TRBJ2-1; clone size: medium-sized; V gene: TRBV7-3; CDR3 DNA: TGTGCCAGCAGCCCGCAGAAGACAATCGGGGTTACCTCCTACAATGAGCAGTTCTTC; CDR3 protein: CASSPQKTIGVTSYNEQFF
D gene: .; J gene: TRBJ2-7; clone size: many; V gene: TRBV5-1; CDR3 DNA: TGCGCCAGCAGCTTGGCTGGGGGGGGCCACGAGCAGTACTTC; CDR3 protein: CASSLAGGGHEQYF
D gene: TRBD2; J gene: TRBJ2-5; clone size: few; V gene: TRBV20-1; CDR3 DNA: TGCAGTGCTAGGGGGGGGCAAGAGACCCAGTACTTC; CDR3 protein: CSARGGQETQYF
D gene: TRBD2; J gene: TRBJ2-1; clone size: many; V gene: TRBV6-7; CDR3 DNA: TGTGCCAGCAGTTACTCATGTGGTAGCGGGGCCCACAATGAGCAGTTCTTC; CDR3 protein: CASSYSCGSGAHNEQFF
D gene: .; J gene: TRBJ2-3; clone size: medium-sized; V gene: TRBV7-9; CDR3 DNA: TGTGCCAGCAGCCCTAGGGATAGAGATACGCAGTATTTT; CDR3 protein: CASSPRDRDTQYF
D gene: .; J gene: TRBJ1-5; clone size: few; V gene: TRBV24-1; CDR3 DNA: TGTGCCACCAGTGAGGGGGGCGGCAATCAGCCCCAGCATTTT; CDR3 protein: CATSEGGGNQPQHF
D gene: .; J gene: TRBJ2-7; clone size: .; V gene: TRBV2; CDR3 DNA: TGTGCCAGCAGTGACAGGTTAGGAGCCTACGAGCAGTACTTC; CDR3 protein: CASSDRLGAYEQYF
D gene: TRBD1; J gene: TRBJ2-7; clone size: many; V gene: TRBV27; CDR3 DNA: TGTGCCAGCAGCTTGGGACAGATCTACGAGCAGTACTTC; CDR3 protein: CASSLGQIYEQYF
D gene: TRBD1; J gene: TRBJ2-4; clone size: few; V gene: TRBV5-6; CDR3 DNA: TGTGCCAGCAGCTTGGTCCAGGGGGCAAACATTCAGTACTTC; CDR3 protein: CASSLVQGANIQYF
D gene: .; J gene: TRBJ2-1; clone size: many; V gene: TRBV6-2/TRBV6-3; CDR3 DNA: TGTGCCAGCAGTTATGGGTGGCTACTGAACAATGAGCAGTTCTTC; CDR3 protein: CASSYGWLLNNEQFF
D gene: .; J gene: TRBJ2-1; clone size: many; V gene: TRBV2; CDR3 DNA: TGTGCCAGCATTTGGCAAAACCTCTACAATGAGCAGTTCTTC; CDR3 protein: CASIWQNLYNEQFF
D gene: .; J gene: TRBJ1-1; clone size: many; V gene: TRBV5-1; CDR3 DNA: TGCGCCAGCAGCACCGGGACGGACACTGAAGCTTTCTTT; CDR3 protein: CASSTGTDTEAFF
D gene: .; J gene: TRBJ2-4; clone size: few; V gene: TRBV10-3; CDR3 DNA: TGTGCCATCAACCCGGGGCATTACGGTTCACCCCTCCACTTC; CDR3 protein: CAINPGHYGSPLHF
D gene: TRBD1; J gene: TRBJ2-7; clone size: many; V gene: TRBV5-6; CDR3 DNA: TGTGCCAGCAGCCTTGGGACAGGGCGAAGCTCCTACGAGCAGTACTTC; CDR3 protein: CASSLGTGRSSYEQYF
D gene: TRBD2; J gene: TRBJ2-5; clone size: many; V gene: TRBV14; CDR3 DNA: TGTGCCAGCAGCCAAAGGACCCTTGGAGCGGGGGGCCAAGAGACCCAGTACTTC; CDR3 protein: CASSQRTLGAGGQETQYF
D gene: .; J gene: TRBJ2-5; clone size: medium-sized; V gene: TRBV6-6; CDR3 DNA: TGTGCCAGCAGTTACTCTCGGTTGGGAGAGACCCAGTACTTC; CDR3 protein: CASSYSRLGETQYF
D gene: .; J gene: TRBJ1-1; clone size: many; V gene: TRBV6-6; CDR3 DNA: TGTGCCAGCAGTTACTCCGGCAGGGAGACTGAAGCTTTCTTT; CDR3 protein: CASSYSGRETEAFF
D gene: TRBD1; J gene: TRBJ2-4; clone size: many; V gene: TRBV5-6; CDR3 DNA: TGTGCCAGCAGCAACAGGGGGTTGAGCAAAAACATTCAGTACTTC; CDR3 protein: CASSNRGLSKNIQYF
D gene: TRBD1; J gene: TRBJ2-3; clone size: few; V gene: TRBV15; CDR3 DNA: TGTGCCACCAGCAGAGTGCGGACAGGGGGATCTAGCACAGATACGCAGTATTTT; CDR3 protein: CATSRVRTGGSSTDTQYF
D gene: TRBD2; J gene: TRBJ2-5; clone size: medium-sized; V gene: TRBV11-2; CDR3 DNA: TGTGCCAGCAGCCTAACCGGGACTAGAGAAGAGACCCAGTACTTC; CDR3 protein: CASSLTGTREETQYF
D gene: .; J gene: TRBJ2-3; clone size: medium-sized; V gene: TRBV7-3; CDR3 DNA: TGTGCCAGCAGCTCGCAGGGCACTAGCACAGATACGCAGTATTTT; CDR3 protein: CASSSQGTSTDTQYF
D gene: TRBD1; J gene: TRBJ2-7; clone size: few; V gene: TRBV10-2; CDR3 DNA: TGCGCCAGCAGACCACAGGGGGCACGATCCTACGAGCAGTACTTC; CDR3 protein: CASRPQGARSYEQYF
D gene: .; J gene: TRBJ1-4; clone size: many; V gene: TRBV7-8; CDR3 DNA: TGTGCCAGCAGCTTCGGCAGGCATGAAAAACTGTTTTTT; CDR3 protein: CASSFGRHEKLFF
D gene: .; J gene: TRBJ1-4; clone size: many; V gene: TRBV5-1; CDR3 DNA: TGCGCCAGCAGCTTGATCTGGTCTAATGAAAAACTGTTTTTT; CDR3 protein: CASSLIWSNEKLFF
D gene: .; J gene: TRBJ1-2; clone size: many; V gene: TRBV28; CDR3 DNA: TGTGCCAGCGGCGGCGGCTATGGCTACACCTTC; CDR3 protein: CASGGGYGYTF
D gene: .; J gene: TRBJ1-6; clone size: many; V gene: TRBV27; CDR3 DNA: TGTGCCAGCAGTCCGGCCCTGTCCTATAATTCACCCCTCCACTTT; CDR3 protein: CASSPALSYNSPLHF
D gene: .; J gene: TRBJ2-7; clone size: many; V gene: TRBV6-2/TRBV6-3; CDR3 DNA: TGTGCCAGCAGTTACTCGAACAGCCGCCATGAGCAGTACTTC; CDR3 protein: CASSYSNSRHEQYF
D gene: .; J gene: TRBJ2-7; clone size: many; V gene: TRBV12-3/TRBV12-4; CDR3 DNA: TGTGCCAGCAGTTTCCTAACGAATTCACCCCTCCACTTC; CDR3 protein: CASSFLTNSPLHF
D gene: .; J gene: TRBJ2-7; clone size: few; V gene: TRBV19; CDR3 DNA: TGTGCCAGTAGTGGCGTGGGGCTCGAGCAGTACTTC; CDR3 protein: CASSGVGLEQYF
D gene: TRBD2; J gene: TRBJ2-1; clone size: many; V gene: TRBV7-3; CDR3 DNA: TGTGCCAGCAGCTTAAGATCTAGCGGGGGCCCTCTTTACAATGAGCAGTTCTTC; CDR3 protein: CASSLRSSGGPLYNEQFF
D gene: .; J gene: TRBJ1-2; clone size: many; V gene: TRBV10-1; CDR3 DNA: TGCGCCAGCAGTGTCGAGGAGGGGACCGCCTTC; CDR3 protein: CASSVEEGTAF
D gene: .; J gene: TRBJ2-7; clone size: few; V gene: TRBV20-1; CDR3 DNA: TGCAGTGCTAGAAACACCCTCGTTCCCTACGAGCAGTACTTC; CDR3 protein: CSARNTLVPYEQYF
D gene: TRBD2; J gene: TRBJ2-3; clone size: many; V gene: TRBV24-1; CDR3 DNA: TGTGCCACCAGTGATTTTATGGGAGGGAGCACAGATACGCAGTATTTT; CDR3 protein: CATSDFMGGSTDTQYF
D gene: TRBD1; J gene: TRBJ2-7; clone size: medium-sized; V gene: TRBV7-8; CDR3 DNA: TGTGCCAGCAGCTTAGGGGGGGGACAGGGGTACACCCACGAGCAGTACTTC; CDR3 protein: CASSLGGGQGYTHEQYF
D gene: .; J gene: TRBJ2-2; clone size: medium-sized; V gene: TRBV7-3; CDR3 DNA: TGTGCCAGCAGTCCCAGGAACACCGGGGAGCTGTTTTTT; CDR3 protein: CASSPRNTGELFF
D gene: TRBD1; J gene: TRBJ2-1; clone size: medium-sized; V gene: TRBV12-3/TRBV12-4; CDR3 DNA: TGTGCCAGCAGTTTAGCCGGGACAGGGGGTATTTCACCCCTCCACTTC; CDR3 protein: CASSLAGTGGISPLHF
D gene: .; J gene: TRBJ2-1; clone size: .; V gene: TRBV5-1; CDR3 DNA: TGCGCCAGCAGCTTGGTGGCTCAGCCCAATGAGCAGTTCTTC; CDR3 protein: CASSLVAQPNEQFF